This paragraph reports one TCR beta chain. This clonotype was detected ten times or more. The antigen it recognizes is unknown. Per-base qualities were not stored, and no clone one base away is much larger. Libraries from unsorted PBMCs were made from 2 million PBMCs kept in RNAlater at -80 degrees C until RNA extraction. The multiple sclerosis patients were enrolled in a US clinical protocol that evaluated disease progression with magnetic resonance imaging. PBMCs were separated from peripheral blood using Ficoll-Hypaque density gradient centrifugation and then cryopreserved in liquid nitrogen. This specimen comes from a study of neurological immune-mediated disorders (dated by TCRdb to about 2019). Study-wide context: Among the approximately 34 multiple sclerosis patients, relapsing-remitting MS was present in about 31 and secondary progressive MS was present in 3. The 90 to 110 TCR-beta libraries included longitudinal samples, technical triplicates and paired sorted CD4+ and CD8+ T-cell subsets alongside PBMC samples. The cohort comprised roughly 69 subjects: roughly 15 HAM/TSP patients, approximately 34 multiple sclerosis patients and approximately 20 healthy controls. The study compared peripheral blood TCR-beta repertoires of HTLV-I-associated myelopathy (HAM/TSP) patients, multiple sclerosis patients and healthy controls using UMI-based sequencing. Overall study results and their limits: In phylogenetic analysis, the repertoires of 18 of 34 MS patients grouped into a cluster of related CDR3 sequences, which suggests a possible signature at the repertoire level. No identical CDR3 amino acid sequences were found to be shared among expanded clones across subjects, suggesting that TCR-beta repertoires were private in all groups. No clinical or MRI features were associated with the MS cluster, and the authors said that larger cohorts are needed. TCR clonal expansion was highest in HAM/TSP patients and lowest in MS patients, with MS patients falling below even healthy controls.

To synthesize cDNA, template-switch 5'RACE was performed with a primer carrying a 10-nucleotide random unique molecular identifier so that each TCR transcript was tagged. Over 170 million TCR-beta sequences, covering 15-18 subjects, were produced in each sequencing run. Total RNA was extracted with the RNeasy kit. TCR-beta VDJ regions were amplified with primers for the TCR constant region and the 5'RACE anchor, using the KAPA Real-time Library Amplification kit. Sample indexes and Illumina adaptors were added in a first PCR, after which library yield was increased in a second PCR. After Ampure bead purification, the TCR product of roughly 650 bp was size-selected on a 2% E-gel SizeSelection system. Before pooling, libraries had their quality checked on a Bioanalyzer, their concentration measured with Qubit, and their quantity determined with the Kapa Library Quantification kit. Libraries were sequenced paired-end 2 x 150 bp on an Illumina HiSeq 2500. To increase sequence diversity, roughly 24-30% phiX was spiked into each library pool. Per the authors' processing: Quality-filtered reads were processed with the UMI-based MiGEC pipeline, and over 90% of raw TCR sequences were removed by the MiGEC pipeline during error correction. IMGT germline references were used for alignment of VDJ genes, and clonotypes were defined by a unique CDR3 amino acid sequence together with V-J genes. VDJtools evaluated clonal expansion, Shannon diversity and CDR3 relatedness (CalcPairwiseDistances, ClusterSamples); CLCbio workbench built phylogenetic trees. Expanded clones were defined as having at least 8 unique UMIs, based on coefficient-of-variation modelling across technical triplicates. The public reads were reprocessed in TCRdb via fastp at Q25 and MiXCR, keeping in-frame beta chains. One record per CDR3 amino acid sequence lists the most common genes and DNA. For this entry, the V and J calls and clone size follow TCRdb and not the study's own pipeline. The sample contains some 57,000 distinct CDR3 sequences, approximately 3.9% of them found a single time. 6.5% to 8% of the sample lies in the top ten.

Counted from cysteine to phenylalanine, this CDR3 has 11 amino acids. Solely the CDR3 DNA is kept, with 33 bases framed from the first base. Trimming costs V 6 bases and J 6 bases, and their ends lie 9 bases apart. Taken from the germline V gene (reference sequence), the CDR1 and CDR2 loops are MNHNY and SVGAGI. The sequenced material came from PBMCs. The receptor was derived from a man in his sixties with multiple sclerosis. In this chain, TRBV6-6 is recombined with TRBJ2-7; the D gene is not confidently resolved. Here the CDR3 is given as CASRVGPEQYF. The nucleotide sequence is TGTGCCAGCAGGGTGGGCCCCGAGCAGTACTTC.